This is a list of T cell receptor beta chains from one sample in a study of CD8 T cells in ankylosing spondylitis. TCRdb passed the 5' RACE reads through MiXCR, listing each CDR3 protein once. In the table there are 240,000 or so distinct CDR3 sequences, about 10% of which are singletons. Sequenced sample: blood, either unsorted or a sorted T cell fraction (not recorded which). The receptors derive from a male donor with ankylosing spondylitis or in good health (not recorded which). Each CDR3 is given with its conserved first and last residue. The order of the fields is CDR3 DNA, CDR3 protein, V gene, clone size, J gene, D gene. D genes are given only for firm matches. Size values are once, few and many counts, or a class for expanded clones, and some rows have none.

CDR3 DNA: TGCGCCAGCAGCTTGCCAGGGGGCCGATCAGATACGCAGTATTTT
CDR3 protein: CASSLPGGRSDTQYF
V gene: TRBV5-1
clone size: few
J gene: TRBJ2-3
D gene: TRBD1

CDR3 DNA: TGCGCCAGCAGCTTGGCCGCAGGGACGGTAGACTATGGCTACACCTTC
CDR3 protein: CASSLAAGTVDYGYTF
V gene: TRBV5-1
clone size: many
J gene: TRBJ1-2
D gene: -

CDR3 DNA: TGTGCCAGCAGCCACGGGGGGGCTCTCCTAGCCAAAAACATTCAGTACTTC
CDR3 protein: CASSHGGALLAKNIQYF
V gene: TRBV13
clone size: -
J gene: TRBJ2-4
D gene: TRBD2

CDR3 DNA: TGTGCCAGCAGCCCCTATTCGCCGGGACTAGCGCAAGATACGCAGTATTTT
CDR3 protein: CASSPYSPGLAQDTQYF
V gene: TRBV7-3
clone size: many
J gene: TRBJ2-3
D gene: TRBD2

CDR3 DNA: TGTGCCAGCAGCTTAGATCTGTGGGGGGCCGGGGAGCTGTTTTTT
CDR3 protein: CASSLDLWGAGELFF
V gene: TRBV11-2
clone size: many
J gene: TRBJ2-2
D gene: -

CDR3 DNA: TGCGCCAGCAGGGGAACCCGTCCCGGGACAGGTATGAACACTGAAGCTTTCTTT
CDR3 protein: CASRGTRPGTGMNTEAFF
V gene: TRBV10-1
clone size: -
J gene: TRBJ1-1
D gene: TRBD1

CDR3 DNA: TGCAGTGCCACTGACCAAAACACCGGGGAGCTGTTTTTT
CDR3 protein: CSATDQNTGELFF
V gene: TRBV20-1
clone size: many
J gene: TRBJ2-2
D gene: -

CDR3 DNA: TGTGCCATCAGTGACGGGGTGGGAGGAGGCGAGACCCAGTACTTC
CDR3 protein: CAISDGVGGGETQYF
V gene: TRBV10-3
clone size: -
J gene: TRBJ2-5
D gene: -

CDR3 DNA: TGTGCCAGCAGTTCCGCCGGGACAGGGGTCTTTAGGGTGGAGCAGTTCTTC
CDR3 protein: CASSSAGTGVFRVEQFF
V gene: TRBV27
clone size: few
J gene: TRBJ2-1
D gene: TRBD1

CDR3 DNA: TGTGCCAGCAGCTTAGTTGGTCAGAACTATACGCAGTATTTT
CDR3 protein: CASSLVGQNYTQYF
V gene: TRBV11-2
clone size: -
J gene: TRBJ2-3
D gene: -

CDR3 DNA: TGCAGTGCTACCCGCCGGACAGGGATCTCCTACGAGCAGTACTTC
CDR3 protein: CSATRRTGISYEQYF
V gene: TRBV20-1
clone size: many
J gene: TRBJ2-7
D gene: TRBD1

CDR3 DNA: TGTGCCAGCAGCACGGAAGGGGGGTTTGGTTCACCCCTCCACTTT
CDR3 protein: CASSTEGGFGSPLHF
V gene: TRBV5-6
clone size: many
J gene: TRBJ1-6
D gene: -

CDR3 DNA: TGTGCCAGCAGTTACGGGGTTTTGGACGAGCAGTACTTC
CDR3 protein: CASSYGVLDEQYF
V gene: TRBV6-2/TRBV6-3
clone size: -
J gene: TRBJ2-7
D gene: -

CDR3 DNA: TGCAGTGCTAGAGATGGGACAGGGTTAGGTGGTGGCTACACCTTC
CDR3 protein: CSARDGTGLGGGYTF
V gene: TRBV20-1
clone size: many
J gene: TRBJ1-2
D gene: TRBD1

CDR3 DNA: TGTGCCAGCAGTGATAGATATAGCTACACCTTC
CDR3 protein: CASSDRYSYTF
V gene: TRBV6-1
clone size: many
J gene: TRBJ1-2
D gene: -

CDR3 DNA: TGCAGCGTTGATCTCAGGGGAAACACCATATATTTT
CDR3 protein: CSVDLRGNTIYF
V gene: TRBV29-1
clone size: many
J gene: TRBJ1-3
D gene: -

CDR3 DNA: TGCGCCAGCAGCTTGTTAGGACAGGGGAGGAACACCGGGGAGCTGTTTTTT
CDR3 protein: CASSLLGQGRNTGELFF
V gene: TRBV5-1
clone size: many
J gene: TRBJ2-2
D gene: TRBD1

CDR3 DNA: TGTGCCAGCAGCGATGGACCTAGGGATCAGCCCCAGCATTTT
CDR3 protein: CASSDGPRDQPQHF
V gene: TRBV6-1
clone size: many
J gene: TRBJ1-5
D gene: -

CDR3 DNA: TGCAGTGCTAGGACTGCCCCCGGGGAGCTGTTTTTT
CDR3 protein: CSARTAPGELFF
V gene: TRBV20-1
clone size: -
J gene: TRBJ2-2
D gene: -

CDR3 DNA: TGTGCCATCAGTGAGTCGATGTCCATCTCGGGGGGCTACACCTTC
CDR3 protein: CAISESMSISGGYTF
V gene: TRBV10-3
clone size: many
J gene: TRBJ1-2
D gene: -

CDR3 DNA: TGCGCCAGCAGCCGGGAACAAGAGACCCAGTACTTC
CDR3 protein: CASSREQETQYF
V gene: TRBV5-1
clone size: many
J gene: TRBJ2-5
D gene: -

CDR3 DNA: TGCAGTGCTAGACCCCGAGGCGTCACCTACGAGCAGTACTTC
CDR3 protein: CSARPRGVTYEQYF
V gene: TRBV20-1
clone size: many
J gene: TRBJ2-7
D gene: -

CDR3 DNA: TGTGCCAGCAGTTTTAGGAGACCCGGTGAAGCTTTCTTT
CDR3 protein: CASSFRRPGEAFF
V gene: TRBV28
clone size: -
J gene: TRBJ1-1
D gene: -

CDR3 DNA: TGTGCCAGCAGTGTGACAGGGGGAACCTACGAGCAGTACTTC
CDR3 protein: CASSVTGGTYEQYF
V gene: TRBV25-1
clone size: many
J gene: TRBJ2-7
D gene: TRBD1

CDR3 DNA: TGTGCCAGCAGCTTAGAACTGGGAGTCCTAGAGCAGTTCTTC
CDR3 protein: CASSLELGVLEQFF
V gene: TRBV7-6
clone size: -
J gene: TRBJ2-1
D gene: -

CDR3 DNA: TGTGCCAGCAGCGGGGAATGGACAGGGCCAAGCCAAGAGACCCAGTACTTC
CDR3 protein: CASSGEWTGPSQETQYF
V gene: TRBV5-5
clone size: -
J gene: TRBJ2-5
D gene: TRBD1

CDR3 DNA: TGCAGCGCAGTTCCACAGGGGAACCAAGAGACCCAGTACTTC
CDR3 protein: CSAVPQGNQETQYF
V gene: TRBV29-1
clone size: few
J gene: TRBJ2-5
D gene: TRBD1

CDR3 DNA: TGTGCCAGCACCAAGGGGGAGGCTAGCACAGATACGCAGTATTTT
CDR3 protein: CASTKGEASTDTQYF
V gene: TRBV2
clone size: few
J gene: TRBJ2-3
D gene: -

CDR3 DNA: TGCGCCAGCAGCTTCGGCAGGCCCGCTAACTATGGCTACACCTTC
CDR3 protein: CASSFGRPANYGYTF
V gene: TRBV5-1
clone size: -
J gene: TRBJ1-2
D gene: -

CDR3 DNA: TGTGCCAGCAGTGCTACTAGCCTCCCCGCAGATACGCAGTATTTT
CDR3 protein: CASSATSLPADTQYF
V gene: TRBV6-4
clone size: many
J gene: TRBJ2-3
D gene: -

CDR3 DNA: TGTGCCAGCAGCAGGACAGGCGGGGAGCAGTACTTC
CDR3 protein: CASSRTGGEQYF
V gene: TRBV6-6
clone size: -
J gene: TRBJ2-7
D gene: TRBD1

CDR3 DNA: TGTGCCAGCAGTACCACGAGATCCACTGAAGCTTTCTTT
CDR3 protein: CASSTTRSTEAFF
V gene: TRBV12-3/TRBV12-4
clone size: -
J gene: TRBJ1-1
D gene: -

CDR3 DNA: TGCAGCGTTGAAGATCCGAGGAACGATAGGTTT
CDR3 protein: CSVEDPRNDRF
V gene: TRBV29-1
clone size: -
J gene: TRBJ1-1
D gene: -

CDR3 DNA: TGCGCCAGCAGCCCCAGGTTCAATCAGCCCCAGCATTTT
CDR3 protein: CASSPRFNQPQHF
V gene: TRBV4-1
clone size: many
J gene: TRBJ1-5
D gene: -

CDR3 DNA: TGTGCCAGCAGTCCCAGGACAGGGGGCGCGGGGGAGCTGTTTTTT
CDR3 protein: CASSPRTGGAGELFF
V gene: TRBV12-3/TRBV12-4
clone size: -
J gene: TRBJ2-2
D gene: TRBD1

CDR3 DNA: TGCGCCAGCAGCTTGGGTCGGGATATTTATCAAAACTATGGCTACACCTTC
CDR3 protein: CASSLGRDIYQNYGYTF
V gene: TRBV5-1
clone size: many
J gene: TRBJ1-2
D gene: -

CDR3 DNA: TGTGCCAGCAGCGACCGCGGGGGCTCGTACGAGCAGTACTTC
CDR3 protein: CASSDRGGSYEQYF
V gene: TRBV11-2
clone size: -
J gene: TRBJ2-7
D gene: -

CDR3 DNA: TGTGCCAGCAGCCCCGACGGAGGTCGGGTGCCCCAGCATTTT
CDR3 protein: CASSPDGGRVPQHF
V gene: TRBV7-8
clone size: -
J gene: TRBJ1-5
D gene: -

CDR3 DNA: TGCAGTGCTGATCCCAGTCGTGGGGGGGTGACCCACAATGAGCAGTTCTTC
CDR3 protein: CSADPSRGGVTHNEQFF
V gene: TRBV20-1
clone size: many
J gene: TRBJ2-1
D gene: TRBD2

CDR3 DNA: TGTGCCATCGACGCAGGGGACGCCTACGAGCAGTACTTC
CDR3 protein: CAIDAGDAYEQYF
V gene: TRBV10-3
clone size: many
J gene: TRBJ2-7
D gene: -

CDR3 DNA: TGTGCCAGCCGTACGGACAGCTATGGCTACACCTTC
CDR3 protein: CASRTDSYGYTF
V gene: TRBV2
clone size: -
J gene: TRBJ1-2
D gene: -

CDR3 DNA: TGTGCCAGCAGTTTAGGGGCGGGGACTGAAGCTTTCTTT
CDR3 protein: CASSLGAGTEAFF
V gene: TRBV12-3/TRBV12-4
clone size: -
J gene: TRBJ1-1
D gene: -